This paragraph reports one T cell receptor (beta chain). V shed 6 bases and J shed 0 bases, with 13 bases lying between them. Germline CDR1 is SNHLY and CDR2 is FYNNEI. The CDR3 consists of 15 residues. The data stem from a study of blood T cell repertoires in COVID-19. Study-level information: The study drew acute and convalescent COVID-19 samples from the United States, Italy and Spain. Nucleic acid was either cDNA or gDNA, and it came from T cells, B-cell-depleted T cells, or PBMCs.

The authors' processing: Estimated nucleated cell counts came from reference gene primer amplification. The table came from immunoSEQ multiplex PCR; TCRdb's copy has only in-frame clones and leaves some out. The D gene and trimming were derived from the DNA, and the V and J assignments and clone size from that table. The top ten hold around 3.2% of the sample, which has roughly 250,000 clones, 60% to 75% seen once. The sequence was obtained from a woman of 80 years or more with acute or convalescent COVID-19. The genes are TRBV2 and TRBJ2-3; possible D gene TRBD2, 5 bases. Material: peripheral blood. This CDR3 reads CASSARTFSTDTQYF. DNA for the CDR3: TGTGCCAGCAGCGCCCGGACTTTTAGCACAGATACGCAGTATTTT.